A selection of T cell receptor beta chains follows, all from one sample in a study of blood T cell repertoires in COVID-19. TCRdb's copy holds only in-frame clones and misses some; the assay was immunoSEQ multiplex PCR. The data hold about 180,000 clones, with 80% to 90% observed a single time. The sequencing sample was made of peripheral blood. All receptors derive from a human donor with active or convalescent COVID-19. The donor label of this sample is uncertain. Each CDR3 is given without its conserved first and last residue. The order of the fields is CDR3 length, D gene, V gene, CDR3 protein. A D gene is named only where the DNA matches it firmly.

>13|TRBD1|TRBV27
ASSFHSQGAYGYT
>12|.|TRBV6-2/TRBV6-3
ASSLGVSSYEQY
>12|.|TRBV6-5
ASRHDTSTDTQY
>14|TRBD2|TRBV7-3
ASSLGVAGGGDIQY
>13|.|TRBV19
ASSDRGTKVETQY
>14|TRBD1|TRBV19
ASSMVFRGRGNTIY
>16|.|TRBV5-4
ASSLGWSQFTNTGELF
>12|TRBD2|TRBV13
ASSTVVAGDTQY
>10|TRBD1|TRBV12-3/TRBV12-4
ASSFRDSGAV
>11|.|TRBV7-2
ASSFGRGNEQF
>12|TRBD1|TRBV6-5
ASTTDRGTYEQY
>12|.|TRBV7-9
ASSSRQVNTEAF
>14|TRBD2|TRBV6-6
ASSHRLAGKNNEQF
>13|.|TRBV11-3
ASSHRDITNYGYT
>11|.|TRBV10-1
ASNNEGDTEAF
>13|.|TRBV7-2
ASSLAARGSSPLH
>17|TRBD2|TRBV19
ASSMRTSGLPWGPGELF
>12|.|TRBV7-2
ASSSSVGGTEAF
>15|TRBD2|TRBV18
ASSPPPSGSSYNEQF
>12|TRBD2|TRBV29-1
SARLAGGVQTQY
>15|TRBD2|TRBV19
ASSIRTSGGTQETQY
>13|.|TRBV19
ASSILLDRSYEQY
>16|TRBD2|TRBV19
ASSIAPGALAGYNEQF
>11|TRBD1|TRBV7-3
ASSVDRTDTQY
>13|.|TRBV7-8
ASSLGPGSHEKLF
>12|.|TRBV19
ASSIQGGEEKLF
>14|TRBD1|TRBV27
ASSLGQGAVGGGYT
>13|.|TRBV7-2
ASSLNSQYTDTQY
>12|.|TRBV29-1
SASGGVKTYEQY